These T cell receptor beta chains were read from a single sample in a study of tumor and adjacent non-tumor tissue in lung cancer. TCRdb passed the multiplex PCR reads through MiXCR, listing each CDR3 protein once. Found here are about 100,000 distinct CDR3 sequences, 65% of them singletons; the top ten hold roughly 18%. Input material: distant non-tumor lung tissue. The source is a man younger than 40 with non-small cell lung cancer. Both conserved end residues are part of each CDR3. A D gene is named only where the DNA matches it firmly. Only part of the rows carry a size: once, few, many, or a class if the clone is expanded.

D	J	size	V	CDR3	DNA
NA	TRBJ2-1	NA	TRBV20-1	CSARRLTNEQFF	TGCAGTGCTAGGCGGCTAACCAATGAGCAGTTCTTC
TRBD2	TRBJ2-3	NA	TRBV4-2	CASSQVRGGADTQYF	TGTGCCAGCAGCCAAGTTCGCGGGGGGGCAGATACCCAGTATTTT
NA	TRBJ2-7	NA	TRBV5-6	CARRAGPYHSVSSYEQYF	TGTGCCAGACGCGCCGGACCATATCATAGCGTGAGCTCCTACGAGCAGTACTTC
NA	TRBJ2-1	many	TRBV20-1	CSASGVGRDLLYNEQFF	TGCAGTGCTAGTGGGGTGGGGCGGGACCTTTTATACAATGAGCAGTTCTTC
NA	TRBJ2-2	NA	TRBV20-1	CSARETMNTEELFF	TGCAGTGCTAGAGAGACAATGAACACCGAGGAGTTGTTTTTT
TRBD1	TRBJ2-7	NA	TRBV18	CASSPPTGTGRYEQYF	TGTGCCAGCTCACCACCGACGGGGACAGGAAGATACGAGCAGTACTTC
NA	TRBJ2-2	NA	TRBV11-3	CASSLVGENTGELFF	TGTGCCAGCAGCCTAGTGGGGGAGAACACCGGGGAGCTGTTTTTT
NA	TRBJ1-2	once	TRBV11-2	CASSSSYVDTF	TGTGCCAGCAGCTCGTCCTATGTCGACACCTTC
NA	TRBJ2-7	NA	TRBV11-1	CARSLAPTDYEQYF	TGTGCCAGAAGCTTAGCCCCGACTGACTACGAGCAATACTTC
NA	TRBJ1-1	NA	TRBV19	CASTTMGRGDAEAFF	TGTGCCAGTACCACAATGGGCAGAGGCGACGCTGAAGCTTTCTTT
NA	TRBJ2-7	many	TRBV20-1	CSARGRGVDYEQYF	TGCAGTGCTAGAGGGAGAGGAGTGGACTACGAGCAGTACTTC
NA	TRBJ2-1	many	TRBV12-3/TRBV12-4	CASSAPGLQFF	TGTGCCAGCAGTGCCCCCGGACTACAGTTCTTC
NA	TRBJ1-5	few	TRBV4-3	CASSQDLIRGDYSNQPRHF	TGCGCTAGCAGCCAAGATCTCATCCGGGGCGACTATAGCAATCAGCCCCGGCATTTT
NA	TRBJ1-2	NA	TRBV11-2	CASSFDPGSNYGYTF	TGTGCCAGCAGCTTCGATCCAGGGTCCAACTATGGCTACACCTTC
TRBD1	TRBJ2-7	many	TRBV6-5	CASKGQGGEQYF	TGTGCCAGCAAAGGACAGGGGGGCGAGCAGTACTTC
NA	TRBJ2-2	few	TRBV11-2	CASSPSGVSGELFF	TGTGCCAGCAGCCCCTCCGGAGTGTCCGGGGAGCTGTTTTTT
TRBD1	TRBJ2-3	many	TRBV29-1	CSVEDRGQANTDTQYF	TGCAGCGTTGAAGATCGGGGACAGGCCAACACAGATACGCAGTATTTT
NA	TRBJ2-2	NA	TRBV11-2	CASSFNGYNTGELLF	TGTGCCAGCAGCTTCAATGGCTACAACACCGGGGAACTGCTTTTT
NA	TRBJ1-1	NA	TRBV7-9	CASSSLQGFPEAFF	TGTGCCAGCAGCTCTTTGCAGGGATTCCCTGAAGCTTTCTTT
NA	TRBJ2-5	once	TRBV20-1	CSTPISRLLNTQYF	TGCAGTACTCCAATCAGTCGTCTCCTAAATACCCAGTACTTC
NA	TRBJ2-1	NA	TRBV5-4	CASSSQLDWIQFF	TGTGCCAGCAGCTCACAACTGGACTGGATACAGTTCTTC
TRBD1	TRBJ1-1	NA	TRBV20-1	CNASQRDSEAFF	TGCAATGCTAGCCAGAGGGACAGTGAAGCTTTCTTT
NA	TRBJ2-3	NA	TRBV5-1	CTSRPQGGTDAQYF	TGCACCAGCAGACCTCAGGGGGGCACAGATGCGCAGTATTTT
NA	TRBJ2-3	NA	TRBV5-6	CANSPRGGGGTSTDTQYF	TGTGCCAACAGCCCCAGAGGGGGTGGGGGCACTAGCACAGATACGCAGTATTTT
NA	TRBJ2-3	NA	TRBV6-5	CASSIRINTDTQYF	TGTGCCAGCAGTATTAGGATTAACACAGATACGCAGTATTTT
NA	TRBJ1-1	NA	TRBV6-2/TRBV6-3	CVSSYLDTEAFF	TGTGTCAGCAGTTACTTAGACACTGAAGCTTTCTTT
NA	TRBJ2-2	few	TRBV18	CASSHYTGELFF	TGTGCCAGCTCCCATTACACCGGGGAGCTGTTTTTT
TRBD1	TRBJ1-2	NA	TRBV12-3/TRBV12-4	CASSRDRAIYGYTF	TGTGCCAGCAGCCGGGACAGGGCGATCTATGGCTACACATTC
NA	TRBJ1-5	NA	TRBV10-2	CASCESRDQSQHF	TGCGCCAGCTGTGAGTCAAGAGATCAGTCCCAGCATTTT
NA	TRBJ2-7	NA	TRBV11-1	CASSSPRETLEQYF	TGTGCCAGCAGCTCTCCCCGGGAAACATTAGAGCAGTACTTC
NA	TRBJ2-2	NA	TRBV29-1	CSVDRSTRELFF	TGCAGCGTTGATAGGAGCACCCGGGAGCTGTTTTTT
NA	TRBJ2-3	few	TRBV7-2	CASSPGSGGDTQYF	TGTGCCAGCAGCCCGGGCTCTGGGGGGGATACGCAGTATTTT
TRBD2	TRBJ2-7	NA	TRBV11-2	CVSRSGLANYEQYF	TGTGTTAGCAGGTCGGGACTAGCAAACTACGAGCAGTACTTC
NA	TRBJ1-1	NA	TRBV11-2	CASSGRPNTEAFF	TGTGCTAGCAGCGGAAGACCGAACACTGAAGCTTTCTTT
NA	TRBJ2-1	NA	TRBV6-5	CVSSLGRLNEQFF	TGTGTCAGCAGTCTAGGACGACTCAATGAGCAGTTCTTC
NA	TRBJ1-2	NA	TRBV6-5	CASRRLGPNYGYTF	TGTGCCAGCAGGAGACTTGGGCCTAACTATGGTTACACCTTC
NA	TRBJ1-2	NA	TRBV6-5	CASSYSGWDGHTF	TGTGCCAGCAGTTACTCGGGATGGGATGGCCACACCTTC
NA	TRBJ1-1	NA	TRBV11-1	CASSIQALNSEAFF	TGCGCCAGCAGCATACAAGCGCTGAACAGTGAAGCTTTCTTT
NA	TRBJ1-5	NA	TRBV4-1	CASNQDRGQPQHF	TGCGCCAGCAACCAAGACCGGGGTCAGCCCCAGCATTTT
TRBD1	TRBJ1-2	once	TRBV4-2	CAGSESGTGVVGYTF	TGTGCCGGCAGCGAGTCCGGGACAGGGGTAGTTGGCTACACCTTC
NA	TRBJ2-2	NA	TRBV11-2	CASSLDGIGPENTGELFF	TGTGCCAGCAGCTTAGATGGGATCGGACCGGAGAACACCGGGGAGCTGTTTTTT
NA	TRBJ2-5	NA	TRBV11-1	CASNFGLSETQYF	TGTGCCAGCAACTTTGGGCTCTCGGAGACCCAGTACTTC
NA	TRBJ2-3	NA	TRBV11-2	CASSSRVGGTDTQYF	TGCGCCAGCAGCTCACGTGTAGGGGGCACAGATACGCAGTATTTT
NA	TRBJ2-3	NA	TRBV6-5	CASIYSGRPGTSTDTQYF	TGTGCCAGCATTTACTCGGGCAGGCCGGGGACTAGCACAGATACGCAGTATTTT
TRBD2	TRBJ2-1	NA	TRBV12-5	CARGLPSTSGFEQFF	TGTGCTCGTGGTTTGCCGTCGACTAGCGGGTTTGAGCAGTTCTTC
NA	TRBJ1-1	once	TRBV20-1	CSAAGLMNPNPEAFF	TGCAGTGCTGCTGGGCTTATGAACCCGAACCCTGAAGCTTTCTTT
NA	TRBJ2-7	NA	TRBV6-2/TRBV6-3	CASNRHGSYEQYF	TGTGCCAGCAACAGACATGGATCCTATGAGCAGTACTTC
NA	TRBJ1-1	many	TRBV20-1	CSAREGVGAFF	TGCAGTGCTAGAGAGGGGGTCGGGGCTTTCTTT
NA	TRBJ2-6	NA	TRBV11-3	CASSLGTAGANVLTF	TGTGCCAGCAGCTTAGGGACGGCCGGGGCCAATGTCCTGACTTTC